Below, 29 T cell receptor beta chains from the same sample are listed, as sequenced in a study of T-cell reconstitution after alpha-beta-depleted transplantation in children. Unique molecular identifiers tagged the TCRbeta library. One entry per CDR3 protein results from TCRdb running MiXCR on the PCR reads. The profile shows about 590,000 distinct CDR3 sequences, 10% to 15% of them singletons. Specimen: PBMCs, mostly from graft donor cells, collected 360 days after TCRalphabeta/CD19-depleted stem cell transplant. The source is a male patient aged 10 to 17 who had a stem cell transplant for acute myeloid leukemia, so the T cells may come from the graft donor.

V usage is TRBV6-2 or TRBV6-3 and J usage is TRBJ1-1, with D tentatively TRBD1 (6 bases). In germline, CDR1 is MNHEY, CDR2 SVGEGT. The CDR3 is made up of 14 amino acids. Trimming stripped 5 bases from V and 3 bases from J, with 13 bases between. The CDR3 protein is CASSGRGHDTEAFF. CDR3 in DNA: TGTGCCAGCAGTGGCAGGGGTCATGACACTGAAGCTTTCTTT.

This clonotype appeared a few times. CDR3 protein: CASSLVTSGEETQYF. CDR3 sequence (DNA): TGCGCCAGCAGCTTGGTCACGTCGGGAGAAGAGACCCAGTACTTC. V and J are TRBV5-1 and TRBJ2-5; tentative D call: TRBD2 (6 bases). The CDR3 consists of 15 residues. Germline V gives CDR1 SGHRS, CDR2 YFSETQ. Trimming pared 0 bases from V and 3 bases from J, leaving 12 bases between.

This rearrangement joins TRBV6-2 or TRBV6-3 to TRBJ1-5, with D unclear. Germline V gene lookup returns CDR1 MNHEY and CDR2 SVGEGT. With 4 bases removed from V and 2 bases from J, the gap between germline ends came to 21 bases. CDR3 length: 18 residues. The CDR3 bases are TGTGCCAGCAGTTCCCTCGATATGCAGGCTAGGGGCAATCAGCCCCAGCATTTT. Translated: CASSSLDMQARGNQPQHF.

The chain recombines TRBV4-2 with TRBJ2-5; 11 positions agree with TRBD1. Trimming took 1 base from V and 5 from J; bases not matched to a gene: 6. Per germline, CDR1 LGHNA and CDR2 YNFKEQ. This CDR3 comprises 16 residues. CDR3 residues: CASSQARTGGVETQYF. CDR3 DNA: TGTGCCAGCAGCCAAGCCCGGACAGGGGGCGTGGAGACCCAGTACTTC.

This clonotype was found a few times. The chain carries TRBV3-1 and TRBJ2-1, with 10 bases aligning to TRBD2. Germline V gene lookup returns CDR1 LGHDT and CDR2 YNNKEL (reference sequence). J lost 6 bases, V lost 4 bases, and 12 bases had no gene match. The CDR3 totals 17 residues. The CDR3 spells CASSPRASGSLTNEQFF. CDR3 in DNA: TGTGCCAGCAGCCCCCGGGCTAGCGGGAGCCTTACCAATGAGCAGTTCTTC.

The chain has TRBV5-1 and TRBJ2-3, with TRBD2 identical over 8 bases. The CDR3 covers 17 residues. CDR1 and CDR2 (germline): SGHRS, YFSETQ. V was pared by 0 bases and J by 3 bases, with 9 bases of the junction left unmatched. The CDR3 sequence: CASSLAGTRGDTDTQYF. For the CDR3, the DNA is TGCGCCAGCAGCTTGGCCGGGACTAGAGGTGATACAGATACGCAGTATTTT.

The CDR3 coding sequence is TGCAGCGTTTTAGCGGGAGGGCCTACAGATACGCAGTATTTT. As protein: CSVLAGGPTDTQYF. The chain links TRBV29-1 to TRBJ2-3; 11 bases line up with TRBD2. Germline CDR1 reads SQVTM; CDR2 reads ANQGSEA. The CDR3 is made up of 14 amino acids. V dropped 5 bases and J dropped 3; count of bases not matched to a gene: 4.

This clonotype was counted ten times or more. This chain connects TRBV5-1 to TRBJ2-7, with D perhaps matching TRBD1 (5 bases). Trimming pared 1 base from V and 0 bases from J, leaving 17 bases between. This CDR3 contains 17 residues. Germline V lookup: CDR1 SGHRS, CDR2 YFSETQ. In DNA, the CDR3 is TGCGCCAGCAGCTTGAATAGGGCAGGGTGGAACTCCTACGAGCAGTACTTC. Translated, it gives CASSLNRAGWNSYEQYF.

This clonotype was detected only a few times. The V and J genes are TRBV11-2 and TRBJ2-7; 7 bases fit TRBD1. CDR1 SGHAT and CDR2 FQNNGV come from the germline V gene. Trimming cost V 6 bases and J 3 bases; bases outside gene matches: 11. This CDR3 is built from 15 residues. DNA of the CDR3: TGTGCCAGCAGGACGGTGACAGGGCGATACTACGAGCAGTACTTC. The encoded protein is CASRTVTGRYYEQYF.

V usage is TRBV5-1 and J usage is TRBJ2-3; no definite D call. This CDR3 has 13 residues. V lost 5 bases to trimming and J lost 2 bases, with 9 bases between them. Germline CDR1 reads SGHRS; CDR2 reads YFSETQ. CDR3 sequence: CASRQLLTDTQYF. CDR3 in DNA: TGCGCCAGCAGACAGCTGCTCACAGATACGCAGTATTTT.

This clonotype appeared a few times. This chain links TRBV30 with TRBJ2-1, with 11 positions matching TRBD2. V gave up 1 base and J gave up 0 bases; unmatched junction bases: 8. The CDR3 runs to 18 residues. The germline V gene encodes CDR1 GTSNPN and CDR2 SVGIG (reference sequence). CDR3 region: CAWSDTSGGRSSYNEQFF. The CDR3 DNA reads TGTGCCTGGAGTGATACTAGCGGGGGTCGTAGCTCCTACAATGAGCAGTTCTTC. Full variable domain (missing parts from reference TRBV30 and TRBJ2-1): SQTIHQWPATLVQPVGSPLSLECTVEGTSNPNLYWYRQAAGRGLQLLFYSVGIGQISSEVPQNLSASRPQDRQFILSSKKLLLSDSGFYLCAWSDTSGGRSSYNEQFFGPGTRLTVL.

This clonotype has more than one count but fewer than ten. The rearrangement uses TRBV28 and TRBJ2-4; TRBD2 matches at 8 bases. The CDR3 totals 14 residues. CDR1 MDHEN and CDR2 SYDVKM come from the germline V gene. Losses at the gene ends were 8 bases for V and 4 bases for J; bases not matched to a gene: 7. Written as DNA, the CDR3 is TGTGCCAGCTGCCGGGAGGGCCTAAAAAACATTCAGTACTTC. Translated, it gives CASCREGLKNIQYF.

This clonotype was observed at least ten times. The CDR3, as DNA: TGTGCCAGCAGCCAAGGGGGACTAGCCTCCTATGAGCAGTTCTTC. Its translation is CASSQGGLASYEQFF. V is TRBV7-8 and J is TRBJ2-1, with TRBD2 matching 9 bases. The germline V gene encodes CDR1 SGHVS and CDR2 FQNEAQ. The V gene end was trimmed by 5 bases and the J gene end by 8 bases; junction bases not matched to a gene: 10. The CDR3 spans 15 residues. Full variable domain (outside the CDR3, taken from reference TRBV7-8 and TRBJ2-1): GAGVSQSPRYKVAKRGQDVALRCDPISGHVSLFWYQQALGQGPEFLTYFQNEAQLDKSGLPSDRFFAERPEGSVSTLKIQRTQQEDSAVYLCASSQGGLASYEQFFGPGTRLTVL.

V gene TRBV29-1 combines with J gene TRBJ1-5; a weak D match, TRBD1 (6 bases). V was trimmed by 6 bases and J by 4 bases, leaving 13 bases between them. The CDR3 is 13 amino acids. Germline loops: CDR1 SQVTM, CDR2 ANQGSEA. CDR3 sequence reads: CSVGTGLNQPQHF. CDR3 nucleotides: TGCAGCGTAGGCACAGGGTTGAATCAGCCCCAGCATTTT.

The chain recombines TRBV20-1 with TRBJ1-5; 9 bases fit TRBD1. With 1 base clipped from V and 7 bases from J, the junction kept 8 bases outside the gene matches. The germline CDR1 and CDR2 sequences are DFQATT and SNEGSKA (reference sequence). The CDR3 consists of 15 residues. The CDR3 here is CSARGTGEGRQPQHF. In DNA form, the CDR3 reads TGCAGTGCTAGAGGGACAGGGGAAGGACGGCAGCCCCAGCATTTT.

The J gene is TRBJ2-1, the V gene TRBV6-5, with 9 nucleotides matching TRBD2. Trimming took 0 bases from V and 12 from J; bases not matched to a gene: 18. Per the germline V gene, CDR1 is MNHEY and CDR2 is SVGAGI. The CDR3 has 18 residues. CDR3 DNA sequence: TGTGCCAGCAGTTACTCGAACTGGGGAGCTAGCGGGAACCGTGGGCAGTTCTTC. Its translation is CASSYSNWGASGNRGQFF.

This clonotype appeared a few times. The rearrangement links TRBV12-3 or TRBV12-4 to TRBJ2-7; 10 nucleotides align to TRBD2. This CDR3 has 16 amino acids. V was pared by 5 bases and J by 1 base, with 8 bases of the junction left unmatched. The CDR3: CASSLSLAGTSYEQYF. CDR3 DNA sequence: TGTGCCAGCAGTCTCTCACTAGCGGGGACTTCCTACGAGCAGTACTTC.

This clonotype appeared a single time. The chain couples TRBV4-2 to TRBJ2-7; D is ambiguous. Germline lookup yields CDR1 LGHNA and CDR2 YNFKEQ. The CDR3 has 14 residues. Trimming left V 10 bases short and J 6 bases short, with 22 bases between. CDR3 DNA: TGTGCCATGGGCTCCGGGCTCCCCAAGGGCGAGCAGTACTTC. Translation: CAMGSGLPKGEQYF.

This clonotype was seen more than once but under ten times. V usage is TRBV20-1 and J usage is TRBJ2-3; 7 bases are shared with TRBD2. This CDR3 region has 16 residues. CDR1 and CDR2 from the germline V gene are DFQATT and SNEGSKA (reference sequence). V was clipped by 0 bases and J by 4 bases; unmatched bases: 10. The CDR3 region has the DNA TGCAGTGCTAGAGATCAAGTGGGAGGGCCTTCAGATACGCAGTATTTT. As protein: CSARDQVGGPSDTQYF.

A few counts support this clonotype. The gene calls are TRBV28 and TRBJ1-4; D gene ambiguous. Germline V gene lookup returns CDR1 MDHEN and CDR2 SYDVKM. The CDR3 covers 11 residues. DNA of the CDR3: TGTGTCGTATCCGGGAATGAAAAACTGTTTTTT. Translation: CVVSGNEKLFF.

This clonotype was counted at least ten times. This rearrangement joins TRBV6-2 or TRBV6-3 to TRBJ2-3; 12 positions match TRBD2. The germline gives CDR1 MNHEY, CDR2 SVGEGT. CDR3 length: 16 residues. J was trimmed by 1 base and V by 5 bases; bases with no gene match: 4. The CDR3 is CASSRLAGERTDTQYF. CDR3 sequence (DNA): TGTGCCAGCAGTCGACTAGCGGGAGAACGCACAGATACGCAGTATTTT.

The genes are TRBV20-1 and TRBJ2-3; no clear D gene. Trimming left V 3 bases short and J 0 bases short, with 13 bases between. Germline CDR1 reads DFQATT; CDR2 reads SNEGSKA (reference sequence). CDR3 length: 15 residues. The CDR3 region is CSASAYVGSTDTQYF. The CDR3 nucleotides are TGCAGTGCTAGCGCGTACGTGGGGAGCACAGATACGCAGTATTTT.

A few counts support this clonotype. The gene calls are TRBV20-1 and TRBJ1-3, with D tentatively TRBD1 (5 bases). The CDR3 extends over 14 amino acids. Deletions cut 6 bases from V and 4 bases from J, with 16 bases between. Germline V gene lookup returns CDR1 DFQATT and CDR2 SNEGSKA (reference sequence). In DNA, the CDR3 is TGCAGTGCCCGAGAGGCAGGGACCGGAAACACCATATATTTT. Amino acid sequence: CSAREAGTGNTIYF.

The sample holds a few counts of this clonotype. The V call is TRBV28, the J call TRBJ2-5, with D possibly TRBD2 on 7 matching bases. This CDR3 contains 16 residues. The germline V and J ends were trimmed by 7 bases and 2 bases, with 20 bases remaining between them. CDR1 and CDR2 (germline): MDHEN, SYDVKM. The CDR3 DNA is TGTGCCAGCATCCCACCCGGAGGGAGGGGGCAAGAGACCCAGTACTTC. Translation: CASIPPGGRGQETQYF.

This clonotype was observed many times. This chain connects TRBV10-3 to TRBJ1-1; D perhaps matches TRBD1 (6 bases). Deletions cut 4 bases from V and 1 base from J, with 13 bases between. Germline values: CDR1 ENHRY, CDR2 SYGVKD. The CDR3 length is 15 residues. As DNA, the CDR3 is TGTGCCATCAGTGGTGGGGGCGCCGGGAACACTGAAGCTTTCTTT. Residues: CAISGGGAGNTEAFF.

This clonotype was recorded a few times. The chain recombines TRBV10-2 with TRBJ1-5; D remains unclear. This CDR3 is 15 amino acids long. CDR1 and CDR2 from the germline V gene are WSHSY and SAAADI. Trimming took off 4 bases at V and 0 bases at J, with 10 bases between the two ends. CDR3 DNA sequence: TGCGCCAGCAGTGCATCTGGATATAGCAATCAGCCCCAGCATTTT. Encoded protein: CASSASGYSNQPQHF.

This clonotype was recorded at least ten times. In DNA form, the CDR3 reads TGCAGCGCCCCTCGAACCCCTAGCGGGAAGAGGTCCTACAATGAGCAGTTCTTC. Protein sequence: CSAPRTPSGKRSYNEQFF. The chain recombines TRBV29-1 with TRBJ2-1; the match to TRBD2 covers 9 bases. The CDR3 is 18 amino acids. Losses at the gene ends were 7 bases for V and 1 base for J; bases not matched to a gene: 17. Germline CDR1 and CDR2: SQVTM and ANQGSEA.

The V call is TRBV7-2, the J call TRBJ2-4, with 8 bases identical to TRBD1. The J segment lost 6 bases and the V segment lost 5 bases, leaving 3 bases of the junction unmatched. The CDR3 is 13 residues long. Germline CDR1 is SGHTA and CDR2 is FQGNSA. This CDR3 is CASSAGQVNIQYF. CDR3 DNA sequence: TGTGCCAGCAGCGCGGGACAGGTAAACATTCAGTACTTC.

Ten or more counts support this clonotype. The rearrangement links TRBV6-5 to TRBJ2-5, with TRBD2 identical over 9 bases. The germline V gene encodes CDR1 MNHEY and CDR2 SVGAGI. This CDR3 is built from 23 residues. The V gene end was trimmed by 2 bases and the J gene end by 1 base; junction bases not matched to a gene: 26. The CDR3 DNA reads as TGTGCCAGCAGTTACACCCGGGTTTCGTTGAGTCTAGCGGGATCTCCACTCCAAGAGACCCAGTACTTC. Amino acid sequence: CASSYTRVSLSLAGSPLQETQYF.